The 6 T cell receptor beta chains below come from one sample, sequenced in a study of patients and donors after allogeneic stem cell transplantation. MiXCR, run by TCRdb on the RT-PCR reads, gives a single entry per CDR3 protein. The profile covers some 160,000 distinct CDR3 sequences, with about 24% appearing a single time and 25% to 30% taken by the ten largest. The specimen sequenced was blood, either unsorted or a sorted T cell fraction (not recorded which). These receptors all stem from a human donor who was either an allogeneic HSCT recipient or a stem cell or donor lymphocyte infusion donor (not recorded which). It is not recorded whose cells these are; they may come from a transplant donor.

The chain employs TRBV7-9 and TRBJ2-3; 12 nucleotides match TRBD2. Germline V gene sequence: CDR1 SEHNR, CDR2 FQNEAQ (reference sequence). This CDR3 is built from 15 residues. Trimming removed 0 bases from V and 15 bases from J; junction bases left unmatched: 10. The CDR3 loop reads CASSLAETSGGPDYF. Written as DNA, the CDR3 is TGTGCCAGCAGCTTAGCGGAGACTAGCGGGGGCCCCGACTATTTT.

In its sample, this clonotype was seen a few times. The J gene is TRBJ2-3, the V gene TRBV2; D could derive from TRBD1 or TRBD2 (6 bases each). This CDR3 has 14 amino acids. Trimming removed 6 bases from V and 4 bases from J, with 14 bases in between. Germline V gene lookup returns CDR1 SNHLY and CDR2 FYNNEI. The CDR3 DNA is TGTGCCAGCAGAGGTGGGGGGCCCGCAGATACGCAGTATTTT. Translation gives CASRGGGPADTQYF.

This clonotype has only a few counts. This rearrangement joins TRBV29-1 to TRBJ1-2, with D hard to call. V lost 3 bases to trimming and J lost 4 bases, with 12 bases between them. CDR3 length: 13 amino acids. In germline, CDR1 is SQVTM, CDR2 ANQGSEA. CDR3 protein: CSVDEEKGYGYTF. The CDR3 DNA is TGCAGCGTTGATGAAGAAAAGGGCTATGGCTACACCTTC.

The chain uses TRBV20-1 and TRBJ1-5; 9 nucleotides align to TRBD1. The CDR3 spans 18 residues. Germline V lookup: CDR1 DFQATT, CDR2 SNEGSKA (reference sequence). The CDR3 DNA reads as TGCAGAGCACGGGTCCGGGACAGGGACCGGGTAAGCAATCAGCCCCAGCATTTT. Protein product: CRARVRDRDRVSNQPQHF.

This clonotype has ten or more counts. The chain carries TRBV9 and TRBJ1-6; no clear D. Per germline, CDR1 SGDLS and CDR2 YYNGEE. This CDR3 is 14 amino acids long. Trimming took 0 bases from V and 7 from J, leaving 8 bases between them. The CDR3 protein is CASSVVGENSPLHF. Written as DNA, the CDR3 is TGTGCCAGCAGCGTAGTTGGGGAGAATTCACCCCTCCACTTT.

The rearrangement uses TRBV12-3 or TRBV12-4 and TRBJ1-2; D call uncertain. Trimming removed 6 bases at V and 0 bases at J, with 14 bases between. The length of the CDR3 is 15 residues. In DNA form, the CDR3 reads TGTGCCAGCAGCCCATCAGGCTGGGCTAACTATGGCTACACCTTC. This sequence encodes CASSPSGWANYGYTF.